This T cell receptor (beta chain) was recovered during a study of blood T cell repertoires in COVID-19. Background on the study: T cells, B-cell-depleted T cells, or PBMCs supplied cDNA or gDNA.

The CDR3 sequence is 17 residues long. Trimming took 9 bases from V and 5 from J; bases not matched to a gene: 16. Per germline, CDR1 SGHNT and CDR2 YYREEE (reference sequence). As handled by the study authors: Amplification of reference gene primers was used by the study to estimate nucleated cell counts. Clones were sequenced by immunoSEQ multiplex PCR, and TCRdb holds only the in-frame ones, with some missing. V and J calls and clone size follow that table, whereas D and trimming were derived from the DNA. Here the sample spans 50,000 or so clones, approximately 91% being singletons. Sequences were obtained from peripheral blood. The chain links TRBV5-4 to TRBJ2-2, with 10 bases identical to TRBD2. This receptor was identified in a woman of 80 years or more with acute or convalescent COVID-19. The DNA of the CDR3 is TGTGCCATCCAAATTTCGCCCCTAGCGGGAGCGACCGGGGAGCTGTTTTTT. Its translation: CAIQISPLAGATGELFF. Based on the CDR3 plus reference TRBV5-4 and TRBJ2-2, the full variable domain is ETGVTQSPTHLIKTRGQQVTLRCSSQSGHNTVSWYQQALGQGPQFIFQYYREEENGRGNFPPRFSGLQFPNYSSELNVNALELDDSALYLCAIQISPLAGATGELFFGEGSRLTVL.